A selection of T cell receptor beta chains follows, all from one sample in a study of OX40 agonist ivuxolimab in advanced cancers. Assay used: immunoSEQ multiplex PCR; TCRdb lists only in-frame clones, some missing. The sample records about 53,000 clones, approximately 88% being singletons. Sequenced material: CD4+ or CD8+ T cells sorted from blood, taken in a trial of the OX40 agonist ivuxolimab. The receptor set was obtained from an adult with an advanced solid tumor such as melanoma, head and neck, liver or kidney cancer. Both conserved end residues are part of each CDR3. The D gene is left open where the match is weak. Size is omitted from some rows. Given values are once, few, many or a class for expanded clones.

J	size	D	V	CDR3	DNA
TRBJ2-1	-	-	TRBV7-3	CASSLEGGREQFF	TGTGCCAGCAGCTTAGAGGGTGGGAGGGAGCAGTTCTTC
TRBJ2-1	-	TRBD2	TRBV7-8	CASSLTSVPYNEQFF	TGTGCCAGCAGCCTGACTAGCGTACCCTACAATGAGCAGTTCTTC
TRBJ2-6	few	-	TRBV19	CATRVTGANVLTF	TGTGCCACCAGGGTAACTGGGGCCAACGTCCTGACTTTC
TRBJ1-2	-	-	TRBV5-1	CASSLTQGSRGYTF	TGCGCCAGCAGCTTAACCCAGGGGTCGCGTGGCTACACCTTC
TRBJ2-4	-	-	TRBV6-9	CASSSVRDKNIQYF	TGTGCCAGCAGTTCCGTCCGGGACAAAAACATTCAGTACTTC
TRBJ2-7	-	-	TRBV6-1	CASSGSRGYEQYF	TGTGCCAGCAGTGGAAGTCGGGGGTACGAGCAGTACTTC
TRBJ2-4	many	TRBD2	TRBV19	CASSPNSGSGKNIQYF	TGTGCCAGTAGTCCTAATAGCGGGAGTGGCAAAAACATTCAGTACTTC
TRBJ1-2	-	-	TRBV28	CASSLEAPNTNYGYTF	TGTGCCAGCAGTTTAGAGGCACCGAATACTAACTATGGCTACACCTTC
TRBJ2-7	-	TRBD2	TRBV7-7	CASSERGPTSGSLDEQYF	TGTGCCAGCAGCGAGAGGGGGCCGACTAGCGGGAGTTTGGACGAGCAGTACTTC
TRBJ2-2	-	-	TRBV18	CASSGTQNTGELFF	TGTGCCAGCTCAGGGACTCAGAACACCGGGGAGCTGTTTTTT
TRBJ2-6	-	-	TRBV27	CASSLRGANVLTF	TGTGCCAGCTCCCTTAGGGGGGCCAACGTCCTGACTTTC
TRBJ2-5	-	-	TRBV5-1	CASSLGPTKQETQYF	TGCGCCAGCAGCTTGGGACCAACAAAACAAGAGACCCAGTACTTC
TRBJ2-5	-	-	TRBV5-1	CASSLATRQQETQYF	TGCGCCAGCAGCTTGGCCACTAGACAGCAAGAGACCCAGTACTTC
TRBJ2-1	-	TRBD1	TRBV5-1	CASSSFGQGIDEQFF	TGCGCCAGCAGCTCGTTTGGACAGGGGATCGATGAGCAGTTCTTC
TRBJ1-1	-	TRBD1	TRBV11-2	CASSLMTGSNTEAFF	TGTGCCAGCAGCTTAATGACAGGGTCGAACACTGAAGCTTTCTTT
TRBJ1-1	-	-	TRBV6-5	CASGHRFAEAFF	TGTGCCAGCGGCCACAGGTTCGCTGAAGCTTTCTTT
TRBJ2-3	-	-	TRBV27	CASSLLTATDTQYF	TGTGCCAGCAGTTTACTCACGGCCACAGATACGCAGTATTTT
TRBJ1-1	-	-	TRBV6-6	CASSYDRTASTEAFF	TGTGCCAGCAGTTATGACAGGACCGCGAGCACTGAAGCTTTCTTT
TRBJ2-7	-	-	TRBV2	CASSAGAGVGEQYF	TGTGCCAGCAGTGCCGGGGCGGGCGTCGGCGAGCAGTACTTC
TRBJ1-1	-	-	TRBV6-1	CASRLGQNTEAFF	TGTGCCAGCAGGCTTGGACAGAACACTGAAGCTTTCTTT
TRBJ1-1	-	-	TRBV18	CASSPLGGRGTEAFF	TGTGCCAGCTCACCACTTGGAGGTCGGGGCACTGAAGCTTTCTTT
TRBJ1-5	-	-	TRBV7-9	CASSLDGNQPQHF	TGTGCCAGCAGCTTGGACGGCAATCAGCCCCAGCATTTT
TRBJ2-2	once	TRBD1	TRBV25-1	CASSGTGGPNTGELFF	TGTGCCAGCAGTGGGACAGGGGGCCCCAACACCGGGGAGCTGTTTTTT
TRBJ1-1	-	TRBD1	TRBV9	CASSALRGQGEPRNTEAFF	TGTGCCAGCAGCGCGCTGCGGGGACAGGGAGAACCACGAAACACTGAAGCTTTCTTT